A selection of T cell receptor beta chains follows, all from one sample in a study of blood T cell repertoires in COVID-19. Repertoires were generated with immunoSEQ multiplex PCR, while TCRdb's copy carries only in-frame clones and drops some. Of some 250,000 clones in the sample, 80% to 85% are singletons; the top ten hold 4% to 4.5%. The sample consisted of peripheral blood. Receptors were obtained from a man between 60 and 75 years old with acute or convalescent COVID-19. The CDR3 runs from the conserved cysteine through the conserved F or W. The order of the fields is D gene, clone size, J gene, V gene, CDR3 protein, CDR3 DNA. D genes are given only for firm matches. A row's size may be missing; if present it is once, few, many or a size class.

- few TRBJ1-1 TRBV12-3/TRBV12-4 CASSLNLNTEAFF TGTGCCAGCAGTTTAAACTTGAACACTGAAGCTTTCTTT
- - TRBJ2-3 TRBV21-1 CASSYWDFSDTDTQYF TGTGCCAGCAGCTACTGGGATTTTAGCGATACAGATACGCAGTATTTT
TRBD1 - TRBJ1-1 TRBV11-2 CASSLAGGITEAFF TGTGCCAGCAGCTTGGCAGGGGGCATCACTGAAGCTTTCTTT
- - TRBJ2-3 TRBV29-1 CSVAVSQGDIGTQYF TGCAGCGTGGCGGTATCTCAGGGTGATATTGGTACGCAGTATTTT
- - TRBJ2-7 TRBV5-4 CASSFGQTYEQYF TGTGCCAGCAGCTTTGGCCAAACCTACGAGCAGTACTTC
- - TRBJ2-3 TRBV7-2 CASSPNRRPTEQYF TGTGCCAGCAGCCCTAACAGGCGGCCCACCGAGCAGTATTTT
TRBD2 - TRBJ2-1 TRBV7-9 CASSLVGGYYNEQFF TGTGCCAGCAGCTTAGTGGGGGGGTACTACAATGAGCAGTTCTTC
TRBD2 - TRBJ2-7 TRBV5-8 CASSIAGTSSYEQYF TGTGCCAGCAGCATTGCCGGGACTAGTTCCTACGAGCAGTACTTC
TRBD2 - TRBJ2-5 TRBV11-2 CASSLGALAGDSETQYF TGTGCCAGCAGCTTAGGGGCTCTCGCGGGAGACTCGGAGACCCAGTACTTC
TRBD1 - TRBJ1-6 TRBV6-5 CASSYSNRGATSPLHF TGTGCCAGCAGTTACAGTAACAGGGGGGCGACCTCACCCCTCCACTTT
- few TRBJ2-7 TRBV21-1 CASSKDGDSYEQYF TGTGCCAGCAGCAAAGACGGGGATTCCTACGAGCAGTACTTC
- - TRBJ2-7 TRBV4-3 CASSQDMGVEQYF TGCGCCAGCAGCCAAGATATGGGCGTGGAACAGTACTTC
TRBD2 - TRBJ2-6 TRBV28 CASMGGYSGANVLTF TGTGCCAGCATGGGGGGGTACTCTGGGGCCAACGTCCTGACTTTC
TRBD2 - TRBJ2-3 TRBV11-1 CASSHSGRATDTQYF TGTGCCAGCAGCCATAGCGGGAGAGCCACAGATACGCAGTATTTT
- - TRBJ1-2 TRBV6-5 CASRPGVYYGYTF TGTGCCAGCAGGCCAGGGGTGTACTATGGCTACACCTTC
TRBD1 once TRBJ2-3 TRBV7-9 CASSPPGTGGTDTQYF TGTGCCAGCAGCCCACCGGGGACAGGGGGCACAGATACGCAGTATTTT
- - TRBJ1-2 TRBV5-1 CASSLEGLRYGYTF TGCGCCAGCAGCTTGGAGGGGCTCCGCTATGGCTACACCTTC
- - TRBJ2-1 TRBV10-3 CAISESRGSSYNEQFF TGTGCCATCAGTGAGTCTCGGGGAAGTAGCTACAATGAGCAGTTCTTC
TRBD1 - TRBJ2-7 TRBV5-4 CASSLVGTAVGEQYF TGTGCCAGCAGCTTGGTTGGGACAGCCGTGGGAGAGCAGTACTTC
TRBD1 - TRBJ2-5 TRBV7-2 CASSLDVTGVETQYF TGTGCCAGCAGCTTAGACGTGACAGGGGTTGAGACCCAGTACTTC
- - TRBJ1-1 TRBV6-2/TRBV6-3 CASSPGGSVNTEAFF TGTGCCAGCAGCCCGGGGGGTAGCGTGAACACTGAAGCTTTCTTT
TRBD2 few TRBJ2-5 TRBV19 CASSIRTSGSRETQYF TGTGCCAGTAGTATCCGGACTAGCGGGAGCCGGGAGACCCAGTACTTC
- once TRBJ2-7 TRBV28 CASSLRGTRHSYEQYF TGTGCCAGCAGTTTACGGGGGACTCGCCACTCCTACGAGCAGTACTTC
TRBD1 - TRBJ2-7 TRBV14 CASTRDSIYEQYF TGTGCCAGCACCCGGGACAGTATTTACGAGCAGTACTTC
TRBD1 - TRBJ2-1 TRBV19 CASSMGQGGSNEQFF TGTGCCAGTAGTATGGGACAGGGGGGCTCCAATGAGCAGTTCTTC
- - TRBJ2-2 TRBV21-1 CASRGGLANTGELFF TGTGCCAGCAGGGGAGGACTAGCGAACACCGGGGAGCTGTTTTTT
- - TRBJ2-7 TRBV7-8 CASSLGRSSAYEQYF TGTGCCAGCTCACTTGGTAGGAGTTCGGCCTACGAGCAGTACTTC
- - TRBJ1-4 TRBV5-4 CASSRRGYRNEKLFF TGTGCCAGCAGCCGACGGGGATACAGAAATGAAAAACTGTTTTTT
- - TRBJ1-1 TRBV29-1 CSVNTGSRNTEAFF TGCAGCGTGAACACAGGATCGCGGAACACTGAAGCTTTCTTT
- once TRBJ1-1 TRBV7-8 CASSLFVGTEAFF TGTGCCAGCAGCTTATTTGTCGGGACTGAAGCTTTCTTT
- - TRBJ2-7 TRBV4-1 CASSLRTDSSYEQYF TGCGCCAGCAGCCTTCGGACAGATAGCTCCTACGAGCAGTACTTC
- - TRBJ1-4 TRBV5-1 CASSLGESTGGEKLFF TGCGCCAGCAGCTTGGGAGAATCGACCGGCGGGGAAAAACTGTTTTTT
- - TRBJ2-1 TRBV10-1 CASSEGLPPYNEQFF TGCGCCAGCAGTGAGGGACTCCCTCCCTACAATGAGCAGTTCTTC
TRBD1 - TRBJ2-2 TRBV11-1 CASSPRTGYGGELFF TGTGCCAGCAGCCCACGGACAGGGTATGGCGGGGAGCTGTTTTTT
TRBD2 - TRBJ2-7 TRBV19 CASSTVAGGPYEQYF TGTGCCAGTAGTACCGTAGCGGGGGGGCCCTACGAGCAGTACTTC
TRBD1 once TRBJ1-6 TRBV7-9 CASSSAGGHNSPLHF TGTGCCAGCAGCTCTGCAGGGGGCCATAATTCACCCCTCCACTTT
TRBD2 - TRBJ2-1 TRBV28 CASRSLAGGLSYNEQFF TGTGCCAGCAGATCTCTAGCGGGAGGACTCTCCTACAATGAGCAGTTCTTC
TRBD1 - TRBJ2-3 TRBV18 CASSPLEGGFKGTDTQYF TGTGCCAGCTCACCACTCGAAGGGGGCTTTAAGGGGACAGATACGCAGTATTTT
- few TRBJ1-2 TRBV30 CAWSSQVGYGYTF TGTGCCTGGAGTAGTCAGGTGGGCTATGGCTACACCTTC
- - TRBJ1-2 TRBV12-3/TRBV12-4 CASSARHNYGYTF TGTGCCAGCAGTGCTCGACATAACTATGGCTACACCTTC
TRBD2 - TRBJ2-7 TRBV6-1 CASSVTLAGVTHEQYF TGTGCCAGCAGTGTAACTCTAGCGGGAGTCACCCACGAGCAGTACTTC
TRBD1 - TRBJ2-7 TRBV2 CASRRDSSYEQYF TGTGCCAGCCGCCGGGACAGCTCCTACGAGCAGTACTTC
TRBD1 - TRBJ2-2 TRBV19 CASEDRVDTGELFF TGTGCCAGTGAAGACAGGGTGGACACCGGGGAGCTGTTTTTT
- once TRBJ1-2 TRBV9 CASSGRGGPLFGYTF TGTGCCAGCAGCGGGAGAGGAGGGCCCCTTTTTGGCTACACCTTC
- - TRBJ1-4 TRBV5-1 CASSFGQGNEKLFF TGCGCCAGCAGCTTTGGGCAGGGAAACGAAAAACTGTTTTTT
- - TRBJ2-1 TRBV11-2 CASSATRPSYNEQFF TGTGCCAGCAGCGCGACTAGACCCTCCTACAATGAGCAGTTCTTC